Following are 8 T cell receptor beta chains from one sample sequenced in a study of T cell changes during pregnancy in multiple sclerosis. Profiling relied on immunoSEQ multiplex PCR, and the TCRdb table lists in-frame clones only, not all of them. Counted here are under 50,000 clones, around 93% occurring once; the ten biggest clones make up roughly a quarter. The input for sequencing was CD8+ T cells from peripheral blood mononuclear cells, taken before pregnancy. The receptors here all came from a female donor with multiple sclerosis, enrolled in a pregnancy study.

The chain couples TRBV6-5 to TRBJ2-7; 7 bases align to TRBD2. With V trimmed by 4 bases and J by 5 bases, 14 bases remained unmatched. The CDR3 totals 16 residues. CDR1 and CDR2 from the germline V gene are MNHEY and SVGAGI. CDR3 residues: CASSSTTSLWGDEQYF. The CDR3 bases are TGTGCCAGCAGTTCCACGACTAGCCTCTGGGGGGACGAGCAGTACTTC.

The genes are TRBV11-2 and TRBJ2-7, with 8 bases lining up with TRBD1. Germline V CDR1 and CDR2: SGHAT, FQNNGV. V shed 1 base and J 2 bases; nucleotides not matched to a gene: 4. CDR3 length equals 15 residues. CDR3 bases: TGTGCCAGCAGCTTAGTCAGGGACAGGCCCTACGAGCAGTACTTC. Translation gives CASSLVRDRPYEQYF.

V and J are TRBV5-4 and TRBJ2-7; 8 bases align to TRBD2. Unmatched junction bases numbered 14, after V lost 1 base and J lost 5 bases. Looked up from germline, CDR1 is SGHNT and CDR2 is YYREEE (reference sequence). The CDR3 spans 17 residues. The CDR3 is CASSLLSSSGFPHEQYF. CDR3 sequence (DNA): TGTGCCAGCAGCTTGTTGTCCTCTAGCGGGTTCCCCCACGAGCAGTACTTC.

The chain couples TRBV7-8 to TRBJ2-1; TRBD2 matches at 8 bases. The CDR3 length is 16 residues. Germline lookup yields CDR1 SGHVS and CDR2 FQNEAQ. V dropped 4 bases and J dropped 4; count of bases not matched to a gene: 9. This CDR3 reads CASSYPQRGPYNEQFF. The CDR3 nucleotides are TGTGCCAGCAGCTATCCCCAGCGGGGGCCTTACAATGAGCAGTTCTTC.

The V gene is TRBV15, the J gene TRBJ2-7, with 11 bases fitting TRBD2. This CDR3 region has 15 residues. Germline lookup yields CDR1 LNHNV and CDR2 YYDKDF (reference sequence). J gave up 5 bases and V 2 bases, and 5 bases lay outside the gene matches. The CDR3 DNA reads TGTGCCACCAGCAGATTTACTAGCGGGAGCGACGAGCAGTACTTC. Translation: CATSRFTSGSDEQYF.

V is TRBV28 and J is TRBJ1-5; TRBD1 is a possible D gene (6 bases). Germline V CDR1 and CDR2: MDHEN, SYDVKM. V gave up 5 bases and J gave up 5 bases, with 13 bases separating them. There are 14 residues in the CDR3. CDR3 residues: CASSPSQGYQPQHF. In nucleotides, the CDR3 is TGTGCCAGCAGTCCGTCACAGGGATATCAGCCCCAGCATTTT.

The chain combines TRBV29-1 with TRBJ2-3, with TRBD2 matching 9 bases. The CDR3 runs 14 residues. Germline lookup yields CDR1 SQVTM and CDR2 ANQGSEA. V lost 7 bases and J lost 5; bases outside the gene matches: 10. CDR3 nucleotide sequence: TGCAGCGCGCCGGGGCGGGGGGGCTTAGATACGCAGTATTTT. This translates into CSAPGRGGLDTQYF.

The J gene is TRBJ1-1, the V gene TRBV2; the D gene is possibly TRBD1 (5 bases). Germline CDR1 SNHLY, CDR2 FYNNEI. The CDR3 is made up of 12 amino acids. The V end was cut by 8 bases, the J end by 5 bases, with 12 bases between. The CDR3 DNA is TGTGCCAGCCTCGGGGGACGGACTGAAGCTTTCTTT. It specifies CASLGGRTEAFF.